The clone carrying this T cell receptor (beta chain) was observed a handful of times. Other DNA sequences in the sample encode the same CDR3. The V gene end was trimmed by 7 bases and the J gene end by 9 bases; junction bases not matched to a gene: 14. The germline V gene has CDR1 SGHVS and CDR2 FNYEAQ. This CDR3 region has 15 residues. Only in-frame clones appear in the TCRdb table, and some are missing; sequencing was by immunoSEQ multiplex PCR. The profile shows 6,200 or so clones, roughly 90% of them singletons. This sample is part of a study of tumor T cells in aggressive B-cell lymphoma. The TCR sequence derives from an adult with diffuse large B cell lymphoma. Some clones in this sample may be carry-over from other donors' samples. The sample taken for sequencing was tumor tissue. The rearrangement joins TRBV7-6 to TRBJ2-1; the match to TRBD2 covers 8 bases. CDR3 nucleotides: TGTGCCAGCACGGAAGCGGGAGATTGGTTAGGTGAGCAGTTCTTC. Translated, it gives CASTEAGDWLGEQFF.